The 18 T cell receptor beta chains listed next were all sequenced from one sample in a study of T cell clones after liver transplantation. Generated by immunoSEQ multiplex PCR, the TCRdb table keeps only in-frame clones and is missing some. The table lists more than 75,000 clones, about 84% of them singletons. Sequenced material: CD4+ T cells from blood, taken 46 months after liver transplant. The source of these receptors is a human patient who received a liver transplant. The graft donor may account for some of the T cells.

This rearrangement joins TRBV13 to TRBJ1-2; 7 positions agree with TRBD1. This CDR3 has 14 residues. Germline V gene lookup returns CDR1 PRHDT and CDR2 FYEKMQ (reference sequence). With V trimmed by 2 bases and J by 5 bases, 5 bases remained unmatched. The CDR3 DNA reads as TGTGCCAGCAGCTTAACGGGACAGAAGTATGGCTACACCTTC. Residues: CASSLTGQKYGYTF.

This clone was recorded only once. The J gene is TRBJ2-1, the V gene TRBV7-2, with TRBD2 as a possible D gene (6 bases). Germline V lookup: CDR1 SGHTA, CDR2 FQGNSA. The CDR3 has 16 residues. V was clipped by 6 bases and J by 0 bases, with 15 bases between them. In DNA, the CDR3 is TGTGCCAGCAGGACCTGGCGGGGTCCCTCCTACAATGAGCAGTTCTTC. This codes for CASRTWRGPSYNEQFF.

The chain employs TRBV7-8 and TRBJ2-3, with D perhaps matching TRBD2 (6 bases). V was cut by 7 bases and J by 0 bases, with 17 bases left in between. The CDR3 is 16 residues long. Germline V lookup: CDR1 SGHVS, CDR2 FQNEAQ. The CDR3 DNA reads TGTGCCAGCACCCCGGGACTTTCACTTAGCACAGATACGCAGTATTTT. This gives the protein CASTPGLSLSTDTQYF. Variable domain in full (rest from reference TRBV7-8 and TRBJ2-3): GAGVSQSPRYKVAKRGQDVALRCDPISGHVSLFWYQQALGQGPEFLTYFQNEAQLDKSGLPSDRFFAERPEGSVSTLKIQRTQQEDSAVYLCASTPGLSLSTDTQYFGPGTRLTVL.

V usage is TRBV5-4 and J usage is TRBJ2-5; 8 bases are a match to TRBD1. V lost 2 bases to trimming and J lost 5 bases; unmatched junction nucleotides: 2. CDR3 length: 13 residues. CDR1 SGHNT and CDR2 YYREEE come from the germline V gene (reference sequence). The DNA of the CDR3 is TGTGCCAGCAGCTTCAGGGGGCGGGAGACCCAGTACTTC. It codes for CASSFRGRETQYF.

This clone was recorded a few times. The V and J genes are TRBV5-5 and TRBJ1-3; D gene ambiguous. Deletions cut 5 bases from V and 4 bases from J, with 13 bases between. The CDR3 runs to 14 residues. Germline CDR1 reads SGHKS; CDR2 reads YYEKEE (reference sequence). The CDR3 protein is CASSSGRLGNTIYF. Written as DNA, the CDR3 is TGTGCCAGCAGTTCTGGACGGCTCGGAAACACCATATATTTT. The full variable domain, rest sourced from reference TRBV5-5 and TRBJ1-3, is DAGVTQSPTHLIKTRGQQVTLRCSPISGHKSVSWYQQVLGQGPQFIFQYYEKEERGRGNFPDRFSARQFPNYSSELNVNALLLGDSALYLCASSSGRLGNTIYFGEGSWLTVV.

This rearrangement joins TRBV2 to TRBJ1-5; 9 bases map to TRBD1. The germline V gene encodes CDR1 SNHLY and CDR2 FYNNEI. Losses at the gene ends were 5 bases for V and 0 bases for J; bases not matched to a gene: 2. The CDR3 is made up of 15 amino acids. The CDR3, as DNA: TGTGCCAGCAGTAAGACAGGGGGTAGCAATCAGCCCCAGCATTTT. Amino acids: CASSKTGGSNQPQHF.

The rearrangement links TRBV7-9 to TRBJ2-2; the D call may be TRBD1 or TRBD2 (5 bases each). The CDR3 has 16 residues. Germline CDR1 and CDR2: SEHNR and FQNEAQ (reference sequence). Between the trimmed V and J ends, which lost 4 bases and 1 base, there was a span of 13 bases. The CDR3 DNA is TGTGCCAGCAGCTCACGCAGGGACCAGAACACCGGGGAGCTGTTTTTT. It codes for CASSSRRDQNTGELFF.

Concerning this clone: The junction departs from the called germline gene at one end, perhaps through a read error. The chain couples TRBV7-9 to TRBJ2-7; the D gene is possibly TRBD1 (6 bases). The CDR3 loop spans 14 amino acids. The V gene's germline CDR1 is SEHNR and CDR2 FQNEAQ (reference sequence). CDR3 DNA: TGTGCCAGCAGCTTATCGACAGGTTCTTACGAACAGTACTTC. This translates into CASSLSTGSYEQYF.

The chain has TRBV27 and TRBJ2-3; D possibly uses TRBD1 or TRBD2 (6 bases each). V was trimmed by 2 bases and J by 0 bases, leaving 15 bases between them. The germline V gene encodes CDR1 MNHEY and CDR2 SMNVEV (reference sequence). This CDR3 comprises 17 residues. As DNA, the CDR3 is TGTGCCAGCAGTTTAATGGGGCGGGGACATAGCACAGATACGCAGTATTTT. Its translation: CASSLMGRGHSTDTQYF.

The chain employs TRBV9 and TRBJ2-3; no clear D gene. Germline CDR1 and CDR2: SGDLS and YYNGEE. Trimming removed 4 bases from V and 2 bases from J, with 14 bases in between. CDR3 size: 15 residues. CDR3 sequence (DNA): TGTGCCAGCAGCCCTGTAGGCAGGTTCACAGATACGCAGTATTTT. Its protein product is CASSPVGRFTDTQYF.

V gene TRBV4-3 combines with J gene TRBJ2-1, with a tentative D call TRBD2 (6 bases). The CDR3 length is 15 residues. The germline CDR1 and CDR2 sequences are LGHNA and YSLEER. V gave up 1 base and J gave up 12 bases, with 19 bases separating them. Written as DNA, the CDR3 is TGCGCCAGCAGCCAAGCCCCCGGGCTAGCGTCCTCGCAGTTCTTC. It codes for CASSQAPGLASSQFF.

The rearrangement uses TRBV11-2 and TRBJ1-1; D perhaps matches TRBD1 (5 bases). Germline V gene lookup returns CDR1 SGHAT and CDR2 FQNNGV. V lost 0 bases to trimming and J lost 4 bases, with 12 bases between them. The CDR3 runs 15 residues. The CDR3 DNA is TGTGCCAGCAGCTTAGACGGGGGTGTCGGCACTGAAGCTTTCTTT. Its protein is CASSLDGGVGTEAFF.

The chain's CDR3 is CASSYSSGRALDEQFF. DNA of the CDR3: TGTGCCAGCAGCTACTCTAGCGGGAGGGCCTTAGATGAGCAGTTCTTC. The chain has TRBV7-2 and TRBJ2-1; 12 bases match TRBD2. J was trimmed by 8 bases and V by 4 bases; bases with no gene match: 9. Germline V gene sequence: CDR1 SGHTA, CDR2 FQGNSA. This CDR3 is built from 16 residues.

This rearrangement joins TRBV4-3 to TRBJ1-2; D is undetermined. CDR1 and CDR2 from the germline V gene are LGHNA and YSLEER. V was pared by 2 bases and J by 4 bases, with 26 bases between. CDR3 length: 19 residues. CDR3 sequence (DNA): TGCGCCAGCAGCCAATCGAATCCGGGAACGCAAACTAGGCTCTATGGCTACACCTTC. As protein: CASSQSNPGTQTRLYGYTF.

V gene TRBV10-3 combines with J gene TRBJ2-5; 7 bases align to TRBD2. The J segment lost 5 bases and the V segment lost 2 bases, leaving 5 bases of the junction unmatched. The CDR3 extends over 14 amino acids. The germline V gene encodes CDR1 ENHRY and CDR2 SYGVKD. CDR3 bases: TGTGCCATCAGTGAGCAGGCGGGGGATGAGACCCAGTACTTC. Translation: CAISEQAGDETQYF.

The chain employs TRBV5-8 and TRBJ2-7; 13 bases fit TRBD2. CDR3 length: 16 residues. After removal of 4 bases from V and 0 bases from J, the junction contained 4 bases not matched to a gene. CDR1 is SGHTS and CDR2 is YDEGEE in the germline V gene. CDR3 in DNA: TGTGCCAGCAGCAGGGGACTAGCGGGGCTCTCCTACGAGCAGTACTTC. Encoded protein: CASSRGLAGLSYEQYF.

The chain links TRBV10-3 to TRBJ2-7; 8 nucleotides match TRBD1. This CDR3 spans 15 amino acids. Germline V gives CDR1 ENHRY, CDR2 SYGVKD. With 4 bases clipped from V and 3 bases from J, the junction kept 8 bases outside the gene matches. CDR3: CAISAPTGEVYEQYF. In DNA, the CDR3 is TGTGCCATCAGTGCTCCGACAGGGGAGGTCTACGAGCAGTACTTC.

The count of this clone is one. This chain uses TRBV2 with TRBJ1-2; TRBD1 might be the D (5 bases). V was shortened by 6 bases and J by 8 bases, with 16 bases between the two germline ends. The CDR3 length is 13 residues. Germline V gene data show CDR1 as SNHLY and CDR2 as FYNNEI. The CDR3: CASRFPSGGGYTF. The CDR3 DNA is TGTGCCAGCAGGTTCCCGTCCGGGGGGGGCTACACCTTC. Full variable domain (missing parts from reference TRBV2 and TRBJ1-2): EPEVTQTPSHQVTQMGQEVILRCVPISNHLYFYWYRQILGQKVEFLVSFYNNEISEKSEIFDDQFSVERPDGSNFTLKIRSTKLEDSAMYFCASRFPSGGGYTFGSGTRLTVV.